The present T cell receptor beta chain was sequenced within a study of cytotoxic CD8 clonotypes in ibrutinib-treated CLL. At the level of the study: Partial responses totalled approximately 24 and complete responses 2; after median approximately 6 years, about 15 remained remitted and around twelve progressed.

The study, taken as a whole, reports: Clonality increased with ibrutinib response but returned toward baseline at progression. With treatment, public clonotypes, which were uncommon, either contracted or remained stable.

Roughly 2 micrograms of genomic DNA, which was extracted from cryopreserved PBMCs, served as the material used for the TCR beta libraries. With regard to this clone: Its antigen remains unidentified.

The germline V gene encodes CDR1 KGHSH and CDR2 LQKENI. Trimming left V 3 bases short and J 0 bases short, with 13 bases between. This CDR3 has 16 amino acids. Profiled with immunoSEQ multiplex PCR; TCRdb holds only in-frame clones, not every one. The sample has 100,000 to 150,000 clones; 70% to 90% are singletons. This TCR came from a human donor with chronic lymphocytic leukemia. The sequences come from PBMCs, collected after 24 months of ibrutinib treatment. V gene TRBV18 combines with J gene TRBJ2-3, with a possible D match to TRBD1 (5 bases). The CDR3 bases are TGTGCCAGCTCACCGGGGCGCCCGGGTAGCACAGATACGCAGTATTTT. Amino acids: CASSPGRPGSTDTQYF.